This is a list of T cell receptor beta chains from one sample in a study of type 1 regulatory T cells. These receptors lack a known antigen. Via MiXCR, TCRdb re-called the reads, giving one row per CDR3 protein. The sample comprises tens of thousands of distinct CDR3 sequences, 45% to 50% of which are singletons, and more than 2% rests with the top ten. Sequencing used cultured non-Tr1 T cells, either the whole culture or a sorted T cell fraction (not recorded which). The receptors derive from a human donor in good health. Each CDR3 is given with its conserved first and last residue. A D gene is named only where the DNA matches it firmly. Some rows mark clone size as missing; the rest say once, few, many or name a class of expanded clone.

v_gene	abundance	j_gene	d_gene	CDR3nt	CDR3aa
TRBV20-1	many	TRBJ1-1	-	TGCAGTGCTAGAGGGGGTGTGGTGAACACTGAAGCTTTCTTT	CSARGGVVNTEAFF
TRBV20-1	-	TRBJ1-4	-	TGCAGTGCTAGAGAACAGAAGACTAATGAAAAACTGTTTTTT	CSAREQKTNEKLFF
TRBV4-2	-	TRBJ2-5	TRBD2	TGTGCCAGCAGCCAGCCGGGACTAGCGGGGTGGTCGGAGACCCAGTACTTC	CASSQPGLAGWSETQYF
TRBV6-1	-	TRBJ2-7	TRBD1	TGTGCCAGCAATGAAAGGTGGGACAGAGTCGAGCAGTACTTC	CASNERWDRVEQYF
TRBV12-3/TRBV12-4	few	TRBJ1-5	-	TGTGCCAGCAGTTTGAAGGGCAATCAGCCCCAGCATTTT	CASSLKGNQPQHF
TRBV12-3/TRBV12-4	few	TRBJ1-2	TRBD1	TGTGCCAGCAGTACGGGACAGCACTATGGCTACACCTTC	CASSTGQHYGYTF
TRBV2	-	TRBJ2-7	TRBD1	TGTGCCAGCAGAGTCGACAGGGGTGGGTTCTACGAGCAGTACTTC	CASRVDRGGFYEQYF
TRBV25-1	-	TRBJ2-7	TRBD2	TGTGCCAGCACAACCTTCGGGGGGGAGCAGTACTTC	CASTTFGGEQYF
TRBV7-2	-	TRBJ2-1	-	TGTGCCAGCAGTAGGGCGGGTCCTTGGAATGAGCAGTTCTTC	CASSRAGPWNEQFF
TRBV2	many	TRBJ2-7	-	TGTGCCAGCAGTGAGACCGGGGCCGCCGGCTACGAGCAGTACTTC	CASSETGAAGYEQYF
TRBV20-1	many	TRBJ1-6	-	TGCAGTGCCAGAGAGAGCTCCTATAATTCACCCCTCCACTTT	CSARESSYNSPLHF
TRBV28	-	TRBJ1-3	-	TGTGCCAGCACCCCAGGAGGGGGCACCATATATTTT	CASTPGGGTIYF
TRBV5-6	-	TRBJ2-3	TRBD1	TGTGCCAGCAGCTTACTGACAGGGGCAGATACGCAGTATTTT	CASSLLTGADTQYF
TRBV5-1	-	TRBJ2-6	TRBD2	TGCGCCAGCAGCTTCGGAGGAGCGGGGGCCGGGGCCAACGTCCTGACTTTC	CASSFGGAGAGANVLTF
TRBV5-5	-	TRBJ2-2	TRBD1	TGTGCCAGCACCATTGGGACAGGGACAGCAACCGGGGAGCTGTTTTTT	CASTIGTGTATGELFF